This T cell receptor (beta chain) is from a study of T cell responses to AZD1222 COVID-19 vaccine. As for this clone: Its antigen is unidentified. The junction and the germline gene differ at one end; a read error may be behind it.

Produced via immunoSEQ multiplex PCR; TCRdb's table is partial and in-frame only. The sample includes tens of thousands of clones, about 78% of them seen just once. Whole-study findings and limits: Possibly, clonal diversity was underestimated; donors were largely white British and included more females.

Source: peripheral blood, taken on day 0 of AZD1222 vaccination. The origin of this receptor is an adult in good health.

The CDR3 protein is CASSSVSGAADTQYF. Here the CDR3 DNA reads TGTGCTAGCAGCTCCGTATCCGGAGCGGCAGATACGCAGTATTTT. The V and J genes are TRBV7-7 and TRBJ2-3; weak D call: TRBD2 (5 bases). The V gene's germline CDR1 is SSHAT and CDR2 FNYEAQ (reference sequence). The CDR3 is 15 amino acids.